A selection of T cell receptor beta chains follows, all from one sample in a study of immune cell composition in non-small cell lung cancer. Only in-frame clones appear in the TCRdb table, and some are missing; sequencing was by immunoSEQ multiplex PCR. The sample includes about 2,500 clones, over 70% of them seen just once. The sample taken for sequencing was non-adjacent lung tissue. The receptors originated from a human donor with non-small cell lung cancer. The CDR3 runs from the conserved cysteine through the conserved F or W. A D gene is named only where the DNA matches it firmly. Expanded clones are given a class, and other clones once, few, many or no size at all.

d_call j_call clone_size v_call cdr3_aa cdr3_nt
. TRBJ1-5 medium-sized TRBV11-2 CASSLGSGPQHF TGTGCCAGCAGCTTAGGTTCCGGGCCCCAGCATTTT
. TRBJ1-2 . TRBV28 CASSWGVPAGGYTF TGTGCCAGCAGTTGGGGGGTCCCGGCGGGTGGCTACACCTTC
TRBD1 TRBJ2-7 . TRBV7-2 CASSFTGQGSHEQYF TGTGCCAGCAGCTTCACCGGACAGGGCTCCCACGAGCAGTACTTC
TRBD1 TRBJ2-7 . TRBV6-1 CASSDTGGAYEQYF TGTGCCAGCAGTGATACAGGGGGAGCCTACGAGCAGTACTTC
TRBD1 TRBJ2-7 . TRBV14 CASSQAQGARAYEQYF TGTGCCAGCAGCCAAGCACAGGGGGCGAGGGCCTACGAGCAGTACTTC
. TRBJ2-6 . TRBV9 CASSQGTLGANVLTF TGTGCCAGCAGCCAGGGGACGCTGGGGGCCAACGTCCTGACTTTC
. TRBJ2-1 . TRBV2 CASSRDSSYNEQFF TGTGCCAGCAGCAGGGATAGCTCCTACAATGAGCAGTTCTTC
TRBD1 TRBJ2-2 . TRBV11-2 CASSLAFRGPGELFF TGTGCCAGCAGCTTGGCCTTCAGGGGGCCCGGGGAGCTGTTTTTT
TRBD2 TRBJ2-1 . TRBV9 CASSVAGQRGYNEQFF TGTGCCAGCAGCGTAGCTGGCCAGCGGGGATACAATGAGCAGTTCTTC
. TRBJ2-3 . TRBV6-6 CAIHPRGSYTDTQYF TGTGCCATCCACCCCAGGGGAAGCTACACAGATACGCAGTATTTT
. TRBJ2-7 . TRBV11-2 CASSLPHSREQYF TGTGCCAGCAGCTTACCCCATTCTCGGGAGCAGTACTTC
TRBD2 TRBJ2-5 . TRBV5-4 CASSLAGGAETQYF TGTGCCAGCAGCTTGGCGGGAGGAGCGGAGACCCAGTACTTC
TRBD1 TRBJ2-2 . TRBV4-1 CASSQTDRMAGELFF TGCGCCAGCAGCCAGACGGACAGGATGGCCGGGGAGCTGTTTTTT
TRBD1 TRBJ2-1 few TRBV5-6 CASSLVGQGASNEQFF TGTGCCAGCAGCTTGGTGGGACAGGGGGCTTCCAATGAGCAGTTCTTC
TRBD2 TRBJ2-2 . TRBV11-3 CASSDLAGPVAGELFF TGTGCCAGCAGCGATCTAGCGGGCCCTGTAGCCGGGGAGCTGTTTTTT
. TRBJ1-5 . TRBV6-5 CASGRQDFELGPQHF TGTGCCAGCGGCCGACAGGATTTCGAGCTGGGGCCCCAGCATTTT
. TRBJ2-7 . TRBV5-1 CASSLVRGRPPYEQYF TGCGCCAGCAGCTTGGTGCGGGGTCGGCCCCCCTACGAGCAGTACTTC
. TRBJ2-7 . TRBV13 CASSSRVEGTPYEQYF TGTGCCAGCAGCTCCCGTGTCGAGGGTACCCCCTACGAGCAGTACTTC
. TRBJ1-2 . TRBV5-6 CASTLNGEGGYTF TGTGCCAGCACCCTCAACGGGGAAGGGGGCTACACCTTC
. TRBJ1-1 . TRBV14 CASSHFQQGWGTEAFF TGTGCCAGCAGCCATTTCCAACAGGGTTGGGGCACTGAAGCTTTCTTT
TRBD2 TRBJ2-2 . TRBV5-1 CASSLGPGTRGSTGELFF TGCGCCAGCAGCTTGGGGCCCGGGACTAGAGGAAGCACCGGGGAGCTGTTTTTT
TRBD1 TRBJ2-7 . TRBV7-9 CASSNRGSYEQYF TGTGCCAGCAGCAACAGGGGTTCCTACGAGCAGTACTTC
TRBD1 TRBJ2-1 . TRBV6-9 CASSSQVTGVSEQFF TGTGCCAGCAGTTCCCAGGTCACAGGGGTTAGTGAGCAGTTCTTC
TRBD1 TRBJ2-7 . TRBV10-3 CAISYTGQGMDEQYF TGTGCCATCAGCTATACGGGACAGGGAATGGACGAGCAGTACTTC
. TRBJ2-2 medium-sized TRBV7-9 CASSSLDWGEAGELFF TGTGCCAGCAGCTCGCTAGACTGGGGCGAGGCCGGGGAGCTGTTTTTT